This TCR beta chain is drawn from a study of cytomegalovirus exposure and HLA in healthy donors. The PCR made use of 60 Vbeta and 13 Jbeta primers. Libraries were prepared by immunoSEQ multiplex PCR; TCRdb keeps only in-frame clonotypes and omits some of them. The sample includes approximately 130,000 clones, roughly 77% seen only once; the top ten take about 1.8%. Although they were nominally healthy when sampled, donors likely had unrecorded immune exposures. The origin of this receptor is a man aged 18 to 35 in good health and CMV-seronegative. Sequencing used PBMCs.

CDR3: CAGIPSGTNSNISYEQYF. In DNA, the CDR3 is TGCGCCGGAATCCCTTCGGGGACTAACTCTAATATATCCTACGAGCAGTACTTC. The chain carries TRBV4-3 and TRBJ2-7; 7 bases are shared with TRBD2. This CDR3 region has 18 residues. Germline CDR1 LGHNA, CDR2 YSLEER. V shed 11 bases, J shed 1 base, and the junction held 23 bases outside the gene matches.